This T cell receptor beta chain was obtained from a study of T cell responses to AZD1222 COVID-19 vaccine. The V end lost 4 bases, the J end lost 3 bases, and 10 bases lay between the germline ends. The germline V gene encodes CDR1 SGHRS and CDR2 YFSETQ. The CDR3 runs to 13 residues. Assay used: immunoSEQ multiplex PCR; TCRdb lists only in-frame clones, some missing. The table shows over 130,000 clones, with about 90% occurring only once. V and J are TRBV5-1 and TRBJ2-5; D remains ambiguous. The source of this sequence is an adult who received the MenACWY meningococcal vaccine as a control. The input for sequencing was peripheral blood, taken 28 days after the second dose of the MenACWY control vaccine. The CDR3 region has the DNA TGCGCCAGCAGCAACGAGCGAGAAGAGACCCAGTACTTC. It specifies CASSNEREETQYF.